The 20 T cell receptor beta chains below all came from one sample that was sequenced in a study of Ad26.COV2.S vaccination and SARS-CoV-2 variants. Libraries were prepared by immunoSEQ multiplex PCR; TCRdb keeps only in-frame clonotypes and omits some of them. The sample holds about 420,000 clones, roughly 90% seen once. Treatment in this sample: some 19 received Ad26.COV2.S at low or high dose, single or two shots; roughly five received placebo; per-sample allocation not given. Following the first vaccine or placebo injection, samples were taken on day 63. Sequencing was performed on peripheral blood, taken in a trial of Ad26.COV2.S vaccine versus placebo. The receptors come from a person aged 18-60 years who received the Ad26.COV2.S COVID-19 vaccine or a placebo.

J is TRBJ2-1 and V is TRBV24-1, with 11 bases identical to TRBD2. Unmatched junction bases numbered 6, after V lost 5 bases and J lost 7 bases. Germline lookup yields CDR1 KGHDR and CDR2 SFDVKD. The CDR3 is 15 residues long. The CDR3 DNA sequence: TGTGCCACCAGTGCACCGGGACTAGCGGTGAATGAGCAGTTCTTC. Amino acid sequence: CATSAPGLAVNEQFF.

A few counts support this clone. This sequence joins TRBV5-1 and TRBJ2-7; 8 bases map to TRBD1. CDR1 SGHRS and CDR2 YFSETQ come from the germline V gene. V lost 3 bases and J lost 4; bases outside the gene matches: 6. CDR3 length: 14 residues. The CDR3 loop reads CASSSRDRIYEQYF. The DNA for the CDR3 is TGCGCCAGCAGCTCCCGGGACAGGATATACGAGCAGTACTTC. Combining the CDR3 with reference TRBV5-1 and TRBJ2-7 gives the whole variable domain KAGVTQTPRYLIKTRGQQVTLSCSPISGHRSVSWYQQTPGQGLQFLFEYFSETQRNKGNFPGRFSGRQFSNSRSEMNVSTLELGDSALYLCASSSRDRIYEQYFGPGTRLTVT.

This clone occurred once. This chain links TRBV11-3 with TRBJ2-3; possibly TRBD2 for D (6 bases). Between the trimmed V and J ends, which lost 3 bases and 2 bases, there was a span of 9 bases. CDR3 length: 14 amino acids. Germline assignment: CDR1 SGHNT and CDR2 YENEEA. The CDR3 protein is CASSLGGDTDTQYF. DNA of the CDR3: TGTGCCAGCAGCTTGGGGGGTGACACAGATACGCAGTATTTT.

The CDR3 loop reads CASSLERGGLSNQPQHF. CDR3 bases: TGTGCCAGCAGCTTAGAGAGAGGGGGCTTGAGCAATCAGCCCCAGCATTTT. The genes are TRBV7-8 and TRBJ1-5; TRBD1 aligns across 7 bases. Germline V gives CDR1 SGHVS, CDR2 FQNEAQ. With 1 base clipped from V and 1 base from J, the junction kept 7 bases outside the gene matches. The CDR3 is 17 amino acids. The entire variable domain, with the rest obtained from reference TRBV7-8 and TRBJ1-5, is as follows: GAGVSQSPRYKVAKRGQDVALRCDPISGHVSLFWYQQALGQGPEFLTYFQNEAQLDKSGLPSDRFFAERPEGSVSTLKIQRTQQEDSAVYLCASSLERGGLSNQPQHFGDGTRLSIL.

The chain's CDR3 is CASSEDRDYEQYF. As DNA, the CDR3 is TGTGCCAGCAGTGAGGACAGAGACTACGAGCAGTACTTC. The chain links TRBV6-1 to TRBJ2-7; TRBD1 might be the D (6 bases). V was clipped by 3 bases and J by 3 bases, with 9 bases between them. The CDR3 runs to 13 residues. Germline V gives CDR1 MNHNS, CDR2 SASEGT.

J is TRBJ1-3 and V is TRBV2, with D unclear. Germline V gives CDR1 SNHLY, CDR2 FYNNEI. Trimming stripped 2 bases from V and 1 base from J, with 6 bases between. This CDR3 comprises 14 residues. Written as DNA, the CDR3 is TGTGCCAGCAGTGAATCCGGTTCTGGAAACACCATATATTTT. It yields the protein CASSESGSGNTIYF.

This chain joins TRBV3-1 (or the pseudogene TRBV3-2) and TRBJ2-5, with 7 positions matching TRBD2. The CDR3 extends over 16 amino acids. Unmatched junction bases numbered 8, after V lost 4 bases and J lost 0 bases. CDR1 and CDR2 from the germline V gene are LGHDT and YNNKEL (reference sequence). In nucleotides, the CDR3 is TGTGCCAGCAGCCCACGGCGGGGGACTAACCAAGAGACCCAGTACTTC. It yields the protein CASSPRRGTNQETQYF.

This rearrangement joins TRBV30 to TRBJ2-2, with 9 bases lining up with TRBD1. Losses at the gene ends were 0 bases for V and 5 bases for J; bases not matched to a gene: 10. The germline CDR1 and CDR2 sequences are GTSNPN and SVGIG (reference sequence). There are 17 residues in the CDR3. CDR3: CAWSVRIPGQGTGELFF. The DNA of the CDR3 is TGTGCCTGGAGTGTACGAATTCCGGGACAGGGAACCGGGGAGCTGTTTTTT.

The V call is TRBV18, the J call TRBJ2-6; either TRBD1 or TRBD2 may supply D (5 bases each). Germline V gene data show CDR1 as KGHSH and CDR2 as LQKENI. Trimming pared 4 bases from V and 1 base from J, leaving 11 bases between. The CDR3 runs to 16 residues. The CDR3 sequence is CASSRDGASGANVLTF. In DNA, the CDR3 is TGTGCCAGCTCACGGGACGGGGCTTCTGGGGCCAACGTCCTGACTTTC.

This clone was picked up one time. The V and J genes are TRBV3-1 (or the pseudogene TRBV3-2) and TRBJ2-1; 9 bases are a match to TRBD1. CDR1 LGHDT and CDR2 YNNKEL come from the germline V gene (reference sequence). V lost 6 bases to trimming and J lost 6 bases; unmatched junction nucleotides: 6. The CDR3 totals 14 residues. CDR3 bases: TGTGCCAGCAGGGGGACAGGGACGGGCAATGAGCAGTTCTTC. Its translation: CASRGTGTGNEQFF.

The V gene is TRBV10-3, the J gene TRBJ2-3, with 10 bases aligning to TRBD1. With 6 bases clipped from V and 5 bases from J, the junction kept 5 bases outside the gene matches. The CDR3 extends over 14 amino acids. In germline, CDR1 is ENHRY, CDR2 SYGVKD. The CDR3 spells CAISEGDRGDTQYF. CDR3 coding DNA: TGTGCCATCAGCGAGGGGGACAGGGGAGATACGCAGTATTTT.

This chain uses TRBV3-1 (or the pseudogene TRBV3-2) with TRBJ1-5, with 9 bases matching TRBD1. Germline trimming cut 1 base from V and 0 bases from J; bases unmatched to any gene: 13. This CDR3 has 20 amino acids. Germline V gene lookup returns CDR1 LGHDT and CDR2 YNNKEL (reference sequence). CDR3 residues: CASSQAEHRGRAYSNQPQHF. The CDR3 bases are TGTGCCAGCAGCCAAGCGGAACACAGGGGGCGGGCGTATAGCAATCAGCCCCAGCATTTT.

In its sample, this clone was seen a few times. This chain links TRBV20-1 with TRBJ1-2, with unresolved D. Trimming stripped 0 bases from V and 10 bases from J, with 9 bases between. The CDR3 consists of 11 residues. Germline lookup yields CDR1 DFQATT and CDR2 SNEGSKA (reference sequence). CDR3 in DNA: TGCAGTGCTAGAGATGCAGTCGACTACACCTTC. Residues: CSARDAVDYTF.

V gene TRBV27 combines with J gene TRBJ1-1; a possible D gene is TRBD1 (5 bases). CDR1 and CDR2 (germline): MNHEY, SMNVEV (reference sequence). Trimming took 4 bases from V and 1 from J, leaving 10 bases between them. The CDR3 loop spans 14 amino acids. CDR3 in DNA: TGTGCCAGCAGTTACGGGGGAAGGAACACTGAAGCTTTCTTT. It codes for CASSYGGRNTEAFF.

This chain links TRBV27 with TRBJ2-5, with D tentatively TRBD2 (5 bases). The CDR3 loop spans 14 amino acids. V dropped 5 bases and J dropped 4 bases, with 14 bases sitting between them. Germline-derived CDR1 and CDR2 are MNHEY and SMNVEV (reference sequence). In nucleotides, the CDR3 is TGTGCCAGCAGTCCCCGGGATATCCGAGAGACCCAGTACTTC. Translated: CASSPRDIRETQYF.

This clone was recorded only once. CDR3 in amino acids: CASSQDRDSSYEQYF. CDR3 nucleotide sequence: TGCGCCAGCAGCCAAGACCGGGACAGCTCCTACGAGCAGTACTTC. The J gene is TRBJ2-7, the V gene TRBV4-1; 7 bases match TRBD1. Germline V gene sequence: CDR1 MGHRA, CDR2 YSYEKL. V trimming: 0 bases; J trimming: 0 bases; junction bases outside the gene matches: 2. CDR3 size: 15 residues.

This chain uses TRBV5-1 with TRBJ2-2; perhaps TRBD1 as D (5 bases). Between the trimmed V and J ends, which lost 9 bases and 1 base, there was a span of 10 bases. The CDR3 has 13 residues. Germline V gives CDR1 SGHRS, CDR2 YFSETQ. The CDR3 sequence is CATSDRNTGELFF. CDR3 DNA sequence: TGCGCCACATCAGACAGGAACACCGGGGAGCTGTTTTTT.

This clone was counted once. V is TRBV3-1 (or the pseudogene TRBV3-2) and J is TRBJ2-3; TRBD2 agrees at 10 bases. V lost 0 bases and J lost 6; bases outside the gene matches: 3. In germline, CDR1 is LGHDT, CDR2 YNNKEL (reference sequence). The CDR3 runs 15 residues. The chain's CDR3 is CASSQETSGLDTQYF. CDR3 nucleotide sequence: TGTGCCAGCAGCCAAGAGACTAGCGGGTTGGATACGCAGTATTTT.

The rearrangement uses TRBV5-6 and TRBJ2-1; 8 positions match TRBD1. Germline CDR1 SGHDT, CDR2 YYEEEE. The CDR3 sequence is 16 residues long. With V trimmed by 0 bases and J by 4 bases, 6 bases remained unmatched. The CDR3 protein is CASSLVRTGKYNEQFF. CDR3 DNA: TGTGCCAGCAGCTTGGTCAGGACAGGGAAATACAATGAGCAGTTCTTC.

The V gene is TRBV4-3, the J gene TRBJ2-7, with D uncertain. The CDR3 loop spans 13 amino acids. Germline lookup yields CDR1 LGHNA and CDR2 YSLEER. V was trimmed by 0 bases and J by 5 bases, leaving 8 bases between them. CDR3 sequence (DNA): TGCGCCAGCAGCCAAGATTGGCCCAACGAGCAGTACTTC. Residues: CASSQDWPNEQYF.